The 22 T cell receptor beta chains presented below share a single source sample, sequenced in a study of cytomegalovirus exposure and HLA in healthy donors. Researchers ran the PCR with 60 Vbeta and 13 Jbeta primers. TCRdb's table, derived via immunoSEQ multiplex PCR, lists solely in-frame clones and lacks some. The sample records 200,000 to 250,000 clones, approximately 90% being singletons. The sequencing input was PBMCs. These receptors were obtained from a woman aged 18-35 years in good health and CMV-seronegative.

This rearrangement joins TRBV6-5 to TRBJ2-7; 9 bases map to TRBD1. The germline gives CDR1 MNHEY, CDR2 SVGAGI. The CDR3 extends over 13 amino acids. The ends lost 5 bases at V and 3 bases at J; junction bases unmatched: 2. The CDR3 here is CASSRQGDYEQYF. The CDR3 coding sequence is TGTGCCAGCAGTCGACAGGGGGACTACGAGCAGTACTTC.

Details on this clone: The junction and the germline gene differ at one end; a read error may be behind it. This CDR3 is also generated by other DNA sequences in the sample. The chain employs TRBV5-6 and TRBJ2-1; tentatively, D is TRBD1 (5 bases). Germline V gene lookup returns CDR1 SGHDT and CDR2 YYEEEE. The CDR3 loop spans 16 amino acids. The CDR3 sequence: CASSLPSGLSYNEQFF. The CDR3 DNA sequence: TGCGCCAGCAGCTTGCCTTCAGGGCTCAGTTACAATGAGCAGTTCTTC.

This chain joins TRBV15 and TRBJ2-5; D remains unclear. V gave up 0 bases and J gave up 5 bases, with 10 bases separating them. The CDR3 loop spans 14 amino acids. Germline CDR1 is LNHNV and CDR2 is YYDKDF (reference sequence). CDR3 loop: CATSRDLLGETQYF. The DNA for the CDR3 is TGTGCCACCAGCAGAGACCTACTCGGGGAGACCCAGTACTTC. Together with reference TRBV15 and TRBJ2-5, the CDR3 gives the full variable domain: DAMVIQNPRYQVTQFGKPVTLSCSQTLNHNVMYWYQQKSSQAPKLLFHYYDKDFNNEADTPDNFQSRRPNTSFCFLDIRSPGLGDTAMYLCATSRDLLGETQYFGPGTRLLVL.

The rearrangement links TRBV6-1 to TRBJ1-1; the match to TRBD1 covers 7 bases. Germline V gene data show CDR1 as MNHNS and CDR2 as SASEGT. The CDR3 is made up of 15 amino acids. J was trimmed by 5 bases and V by 5 bases; bases with no gene match: 11. In DNA form, the CDR3 reads TGTGCCAGCAGTATTACAGGGGTATCCAGGACTGAAGCTTTCTTT. It codes for CASSITGVSRTEAFF.

The gene calls are TRBV6-5 and TRBJ2-7, with 9 bases fitting TRBD1. The J segment lost 7 bases and the V segment lost 5 bases, leaving 12 bases of the junction unmatched. Per the germline V gene, CDR1 is MNHEY and CDR2 is SVGAGI. The CDR3 is 15 amino acids. The DNA of the CDR3 is TGTGCCAGCAGTCCCGGGACAGGGCTATCGGTGGAGCAGTACTTC. This encodes CASSPGTGLSVEQYF.

This chain uses TRBV7-6 with TRBJ2-3; 7 bases are shared with TRBD2. The CDR3 is 13 amino acids. J gave up 4 bases and V 4 bases, and 2 bases lay outside the gene matches. CDR1 SGHVS and CDR2 FNYEAQ come from the germline V gene. DNA of the CDR3: TGTGCCAGCAGCTCGACTAGCCCAGATACGCAGTATTTT. Residues: CASSSTSPDTQYF. The variable domain in full, with the rest retrieved from reference TRBV7-6 and TRBJ2-3, is GAGVSQSPRYKVTKRGQDVALRCDPISGHVSLYWYRQALGQGPEFLTYFNYEAQQDKSGLPNDRFSAERPEGSISTLTIQRTEQRDSAMYRCASSSTSPDTQYFGPGTRLTVL.

The genes are TRBV29-1 and TRBJ2-3; 7 nucleotides match TRBD2. The trim removed 7 bases at V and 2 bases at J, leaving 9 bases unmatched. The CDR3 extends over 14 amino acids. Germline V gene lookup returns CDR1 SQVTM and CDR2 ANQGSEA. The CDR3 loop reads CSARTRGYTDTQYF. The CDR3 nucleotides are TGCAGCGCCCGGACTAGGGGATACACAGATACGCAGTATTTT.

The chain links TRBV6-4 to TRBJ1-1; D is uncertain. The CDR3 is made up of 13 amino acids. Germline values: CDR1 MRHNA, CDR2 SNTAGT. Trimming took 0 bases from V and 0 from J, leaving 2 bases between them. The CDR3 DNA reads TGTGCCAGCAGTGACTCCTTGAACACTGAAGCTTTCTTT. Protein: CASSDSLNTEAFF.

The chain carries TRBV14 and TRBJ2-2, with 13 bases that match TRBD2. After removal of 4 bases from V and 6 bases from J, the junction contained 8 bases not matched to a gene. The V gene's germline CDR1 is SGHDN and CDR2 FVKESK. The CDR3 length is 17 residues. The CDR3 coding sequence is TGTGCCAGCAGCCTACCCGGACTAGCGGGGGTGGCCGGGGAGCTGTTTTTT. It codes for CASSLPGLAGVAGELFF.

The chain is built from TRBV7-8 and TRBJ2-1; TRBD2 matches 13 bases. Trimming removed 4 bases from V and 6 bases from J; junction bases left unmatched: 6. This CDR3 spans 16 amino acids. Germline assignment: CDR1 SGHVS and CDR2 FQNEAQ. The CDR3 bases are TGTGCCAGCAGCTCGGGGACTAGCGGGGTACTCAATGAGCAGTTCTTC. It codes for CASSSGTSGVLNEQFF.

This rearrangement joins TRBV10-3 to TRBJ1-5; D perhaps matches TRBD1 (6 bases). V lost 8 bases, J lost 3 bases, and 11 bases lay in between. Germline V CDR1 and CDR2: ENHRY, SYGVKD. The CDR3 length is 13 residues. The CDR3 region is CAIGGQINQPQHF. DNA of the CDR3: TGTGCCATCGGGGGACAAATCAATCAGCCCCAGCATTTT.

The V and J genes are TRBV4-2 and TRBJ2-5; TRBD2 aligns across 10 bases. The germline V gene has CDR1 LGHNA and CDR2 YNFKEQ. The V gene end was trimmed by 1 base and the J gene end by 5 bases; junction bases not matched to a gene: 10. The CDR3 spans 17 residues. In DNA form, the CDR3 reads TGTGCCAGCAGCCAAGGGGGTGAGCGGGAGGGCGAGGAGACCCAGTACTTC. Amino acid sequence: CASSQGGEREGEETQYF.

V usage is TRBV27 and J usage is TRBJ1-6; TRBD1 matches at 8 bases. V lost 5 bases, J lost 9 bases, and 15 bases stayed unmatched. Per germline, CDR1 MNHEY and CDR2 SMNVEV (reference sequence). This CDR3 contains 17 residues. CDR3 protein: CASSIRTTGESSSPLHF. Here the CDR3 DNA reads TGTGCCAGCAGTATACGAACGACAGGGGAAAGTAGTTCACCCCTCCACTTT.

This rearrangement joins TRBV5-6 to TRBJ1-5; D is undetermined. V was cut by 4 bases and J by 4 bases, with 9 bases left in between. The CDR3 is 13 residues long. Germline loops: CDR1 SGHDT, CDR2 YYEEEE. The CDR3 DNA sequence: TGTGCCAGCAGCGGAGACGGGAATCAGCCCCAGCATTTT. Encoded protein: CASSGDGNQPQHF.

This sequence joins TRBV15 and TRBJ2-2; 8 nucleotides line up with TRBD2. The CDR3 has 17 amino acids. Trimming removed 1 base from V and 5 bases from J; junction bases left unmatched: 9. Germline loops: CDR1 LNHNV, CDR2 YYDKDF (reference sequence). The CDR3 protein is CATSRAGGGRLTGELFF. Here the CDR3 DNA reads TGTGCCACCAGCAGAGCTGGGGGCGGGAGGTTGACCGGGGAGCTGTTTTTT.

V is TRBV11-2 and J is TRBJ2-5; 7 positions match TRBD2. This CDR3 comprises 15 residues. Germline CDR1 reads SGHAT; CDR2 reads FQNNGV. Unmatched junction bases numbered 4, after V lost 1 base and J lost 2 bases. CDR3 nucleotides: TGTGCCAGCAGCTTAGGCGGGACTAAACAAGAGACCCAGTACTTC. Its translation is CASSLGGTKQETQYF.

The chain joins TRBV10-3 to TRBJ2-7; D perhaps matches TRBD2 (6 bases). Germline V gene data show CDR1 as ENHRY and CDR2 as SYGVKD. The V end was cut by 0 bases, the J end by 1 base, with 13 bases between. The CDR3 has 16 residues. This chain's CDR3 is CAISESLGGGSYEQYF. The CDR3 DNA sequence: TGTGCCATCAGTGAGTCGTTGGGGGGAGGATCCTACGAGCAGTACTTC.

This chain uses TRBV6-6 with TRBJ1-5; possibly TRBD1 for D (6 bases). Germline lookup yields CDR1 MNHNY and CDR2 SVGAGI (reference sequence). Trimming stripped 6 bases from V and 4 bases from J, with 10 bases between. The CDR3 consists of 13 residues. The CDR3 region is CASRQGRNQPQHF. The CDR3 region has the DNA TGTGCCAGCAGACAGGGTAGAAATCAGCCCCAGCATTTT.

This clone was seen once. The chain is built from TRBV6-5 and TRBJ1-5; D possibly corresponds to TRBD1 (5 bases). The germline CDR1 and CDR2 sequences are MNHEY and SVGAGI. Trimming left V 5 bases short and J 4 bases short, with 9 bases between. There are 13 residues in the CDR3. CDR3 loop: CASSGAVNQPQHF. In nucleotides, the CDR3 is TGTGCCAGCAGTGGGGCTGTGAATCAGCCCCAGCATTTT.

The chain is built from TRBV28 and TRBJ2-7; D is possibly TRBD2 (6 bases). V was clipped by 5 bases and J by 3 bases, with 17 bases between them. The CDR3 contains 15 residues. The germline gives CDR1 MDHEN, CDR2 SYDVKM. The CDR3: CASSPGRLVFYEQYF. The CDR3 nucleotides are TGTGCCAGCAGTCCCGGGCGACTAGTCTTCTACGAGCAGTACTTC.

The chain links TRBV7-9 to TRBJ2-1; D is uncertain. Germline CDR1 SEHNR, CDR2 FQNEAQ (reference sequence). Trimming removed 0 bases at V and 9 bases at J, with 21 bases between. The CDR3 totals 17 residues. CDR3 coding DNA: TGTGCCAGCAGCTTAGCGGGTCGATACAGACGATATACTGAGCAGTTCTTC. Its translation: CASSLAGRYRRYTEQFF.

The genes are TRBV19 and TRBJ2-7; D possibly corresponds to TRBD2 (6 bases). This CDR3 has 15 amino acids. V was cut by 1 base and J by 2 bases, with 12 bases left in between. From germline, CDR1 is LNHDA and CDR2 SQIVND (reference sequence). CDR3 nucleotide sequence: TGTGCCAGTAGTATAGGCGGGATCATTACCTACGAGCAGTACTTC. Amino acid sequence: CASSIGGIITYEQYF.